Listed below are T cell receptor beta chains from one sample, sequenced in a study of cytomegalovirus exposure and HLA in healthy donors. TCRdb's copy holds only in-frame clones and misses some; the assay was immunoSEQ multiplex PCR. The top ten hold around 4.5% of the sample, which has about 57,000 clones, about 80% seen once. The sample comprised PBMCs. These receptors were collected from a man aged 30-40 years in good health and CMV-seronegative. CDR3s include the opening cysteine and the closing phenylalanine or tryptophan.

TRBJ2-3	TRBV10-3	CAISPQGRGETDTQYF
TRBJ1-6	TRBV4-3	CASSQGGQGSYNSPLHF
TRBJ2-7	TRBV9	CASSYYRDRSYEQYF
TRBJ1-5	TRBV19	CASTPGQGDQPQHF
TRBJ2-7	TRBV28	CASRLRPGLAGGPVYEQYF
TRBJ2-1	TRBV7-2	CASSLGTRSYNEQFF
TRBJ1-6	TRBV5-6	CASSLGWSSYNSPLHF
TRBJ1-4	TRBV5-1	CASNLGGSGEKLFF
TRBJ2-2	TRBV7-2	CASSPGTGGRTGELFF
TRBJ2-1	TRBV2	CASSWINDRNNEQFF
TRBJ1-4	TRBV4-2	CASSQEGTPTNEKLFF
TRBJ1-6	TRBV6-1	CASSIVRSPLHF
TRBJ2-3	TRBV16	CASSPPGLAISTDTQYF
TRBJ2-1	TRBV30	CAWSVSPLAGLGAYNEQFF
TRBJ2-7	TRBV19	CASSYGGGPGEQYF
TRBJ2-2	TRBV15	CATGETKNTGELFF
TRBJ1-2	TRBV27	CASSLRTGITGYGYTF
.	TRBV5-4	CASSPNIDRSYEQYF
TRBJ1-5	TRBV27	CASSLSPGRRNQPQHF
TRBJ2-1	TRBV7-9	CASSSRGPLYNEQFF
TRBJ1-2	TRBV4-3	CASSQDAGGYGYTF
TRBJ1-1	TRBV11-2	CASSSETVVNTEAFF
TRBJ2-5	TRBV9	CASSKGTSGSETQYF
TRBJ2-5	TRBV7-2	CASSLATGGQGTQYF
TRBJ1-6	TRBV7-9	CASSLPDSPLHF
TRBJ2-7	TRBV5-4	CASSSLDRGFYEQYF
TRBJ2-1	TRBV6-5	CASSLSSGSPYNEQFF
TRBJ1-2	TRBV7-8	CASSLSPDRAPGYTF
TRBJ2-7	TRBV6-1	CASSDFTLEVYEQYF
TRBJ2-3	TRBV4-3	CASSQRLAETDTQYF
TRBJ2-3	TRBV5-1	CASSWQGSDTQYF
TRBJ2-7	TRBV10-3	CAISFPGTSGRAEQYF
TRBJ1-5	TRBV2	CASSGIDNHQPQHF
TRBJ2-7	TRBV7-9	CASSSGQGGPYEQYF
TRBJ2-5	TRBV5-1	CASSLGHSTGAQETQYF
TRBJ2-7	TRBV11-3	CASSPPGKSDEQYF
TRBJ2-7	TRBV13	CASSPPDRRYEQYF
TRBJ2-7	TRBV7-2	CASSPTGNSRYEQYF